These 17 T cell receptor beta chains originate from one sample sequenced in a study of T cell responses to AZD1222 COVID-19 vaccine. TCRdb keeps only in-frame clones here, not all; method: immunoSEQ multiplex PCR. The table includes a few hundred thousand clones, more than 80% detected once. Here the sequenced sample was peripheral blood, taken on day 0 of AZD1222 vaccination. The receptors shown here come from an adult in good health.

The genes are TRBV10-3 and TRBJ2-7, with TRBD2 as a possible D gene (5 bases). The CDR3 is made up of 13 amino acids. Germline loops: CDR1 ENHRY, CDR2 SYGVKD. V was trimmed by 2 bases and J by 4 bases, leaving 9 bases between them. The CDR3 nucleotides read TGTGCCATCAGTGAGGAGCGGAGATACGAGCAGTACTTC. Translation: CAISEERRYEQYF.

The gene calls are TRBV5-1 and TRBJ2-7; D may correspond to TRBD1 or TRBD2 (5 bases each). CDR1 SGHRS and CDR2 YFSETQ come from the germline V gene. V shed 1 base and J shed 7 bases, with 18 bases lying between them. This CDR3 has 15 residues. The chain's CDR3 is CASSLTGTAIVEQYF. CDR3 nucleotide sequence: TGCGCCAGCAGCTTGACCGGGACGGCCATTGTGGAGCAGTACTTC.

The V gene is TRBV15, the J gene TRBJ2-3; TRBD2 aligns across 10 bases. Germline trimming cut 4 bases from V and 8 bases from J; bases unmatched to any gene: 9. The CDR3 is 15 residues long. Per germline, CDR1 LNHNV and CDR2 YYDKDF (reference sequence). As DNA, the CDR3 is TGTGCCACCAGCAAGTCTAGCGGGAGTCTGGGTACGCAGTATTTT. Protein sequence: CATSKSSGSLGTQYF.

This chain connects TRBV6-2 or TRBV6-3 to TRBJ2-1, with 9 nucleotides matching TRBD2. J lost 8 bases, V lost 4 bases, and 9 bases had no gene match. Germline CDR1 and CDR2: MNHEY and SVGEGT. CDR3 length: 15 amino acids. The CDR3 region is CASSLAGASMDEQFF. For the CDR3, the DNA is TGTGCCAGCAGTTTAGCGGGGGCGTCAATGGATGAGCAGTTCTTC.

The CDR3 bases are TGTGCCAGCTCACCACCGACAGGGCCGGGTTACGAGCAGTACTTC. Its translation: CASSPPTGPGYEQYF. The rearrangement links TRBV18 to TRBJ2-7, with 7 positions matching TRBD1. This CDR3 region has 15 residues. V shed 0 bases, J shed 4 bases, and the junction held 6 bases outside the gene matches. Germline V gives CDR1 KGHSH, CDR2 LQKENI.

The count of this clone is one. CDR3 residues: CASSPQGGPGELFF. The CDR3 DNA follows: TGTGCCAGCAGCCCACAGGGGGGACCCGGGGAGCTGTTTTTT. The gene calls are TRBV7-2 and TRBJ2-2; 8 bases are a match to TRBD1. CDR1 and CDR2 from the germline V gene are SGHTA and FQGNSA. J gave up 6 bases and V 5 bases, and 5 bases lay outside the gene matches. This CDR3 region has 14 residues.

In this sample, this clone turned up a few times. The rearrangement joins TRBV9 to TRBJ1-2; D may be TRBD1 (5 bases). The CDR3 sequence is 15 residues long. V lost 7 bases and J 4 bases, leaving 20 bases between the germline ends. Germline values: CDR1 SGDLS, CDR2 YYNGEE. Here the CDR3 reads CASVRRGGDSYGYTF. In DNA form, the CDR3 reads TGTGCCAGCGTCCGCCGGGGGGGGGATAGCTATGGCTACACCTTC.

The V gene is TRBV18, the J gene TRBJ2-7; 9 bases are a match to TRBD1. The germline V gene encodes CDR1 KGHSH and CDR2 LQKENI. V gave up 2 bases and J gave up 2 bases; unmatched junction bases: 4. This CDR3 is built from 15 residues. The CDR3 spells CASSPETGGAYEQYF. The CDR3 bases are TGTGCCAGCTCACCAGAGACAGGGGGAGCCTACGAGCAGTACTTC.

This chain uses TRBV5-1 with TRBJ2-7; D is uncertain. The germline gives CDR1 SGHRS, CDR2 YFSETQ. Deletions cut 0 bases from V and 5 bases from J, with 9 bases between. The CDR3 is 13 residues long. This CDR3 is CASSLGGTDEQYF. CDR3 DNA sequence: TGCGCCAGCAGCTTGGGAGGAACGGACGAGCAGTACTTC.

The rearrangement uses TRBV24-1 and TRBJ1-2; TRBD1 is a possible D gene (6 bases). The germline V gene has CDR1 KGHDR and CDR2 SFDVKD. This CDR3 has 14 amino acids. The ends were cut back, 4 bases at V and 4 bases at J, with 12 bases in the middle. The CDR3 is CATSDPGTPYGYTF. Written as DNA, the CDR3 is TGTGCCACCAGTGACCCCGGGACACCCTATGGCTACACCTTC.

The chain recombines TRBV4-1 with TRBJ2-3, with D hard to call. The CDR3 is 14 amino acids. CDR1 and CDR2 (germline): MGHRA, YSYEKL. Deletions cut 0 bases from V and 4 bases from J, with 8 bases between. This chain's CDR3 is CASSQDAPADTQYF. The CDR3 coding sequence is TGCGCCAGCAGCCAAGATGCCCCGGCAGATACGCAGTATTTT.

This chain connects TRBV28 to TRBJ2-7; D possibly corresponds to TRBD2 (6 bases). The CDR3 totals 13 residues. Trimming shortened V by 5 bases and J by 0 bases, and 8 bases separated the two germline ends. Germline CDR1 and CDR2: MDHEN and SYDVKM. CDR3 DNA: TGTGCCAGCAGTCGGGAGAGCTCCTACGAGCAGTACTTC. It encodes CASSRESSYEQYF.

About this clone: The same CDR3 also results from other DNA sequences found in this sample. This rearrangement joins TRBV14 to TRBJ2-1; D is perhaps TRBD2 (6 bases). With 4 bases removed from V and 9 bases from J, the gap between germline ends came to 10 bases. From germline, CDR1 is SGHDN and CDR2 FVKESK. The CDR3 length is 12 residues. The CDR3 DNA reads TGTGCCAGCAGCCCGCAGGGAGGTGAGCAGTTCTTC. It specifies CASSPQGGEQFF.

The chain links TRBV10-2 to TRBJ1-4; TRBD1 agrees at 7 bases. CDR1 is WSHSY, CDR2 SAAADI, per germline. The CDR3 covers 13 residues. V lost 4 bases, J lost 7 bases, and 3 bases stayed unmatched. This CDR3 reads CASSGQGGEKLFF. CDR3 DNA sequence: TGCGCCAGCAGTGGACAGGGAGGTGAAAAACTGTTTTTT.

This chain connects TRBV14 to TRBJ2-3, with 8 bases aligning to TRBD2. CDR3 length equals 14 residues. CDR1 and CDR2 from the germline V gene are SGHDN and FVKESK. V lost 4 bases to trimming and J lost 2 bases; unmatched junction nucleotides: 2. The CDR3 nucleotides are TGTGCCAGCAGCCCCGGGGGGGTCACAGATACGCAGTATTTT. It yields the protein CASSPGGVTDTQYF.

This clone has only one observation. The chain has TRBV4-1 and TRBJ2-1; 11 nucleotides line up with TRBD2. V lost 2 bases, J lost 7 bases, and 7 bases stayed unmatched. This CDR3 comprises 16 residues. Germline V gene data show CDR1 as MGHRA and CDR2 as YSYEKL. CDR3: CASSQLSGGAVNEQFF. In nucleotides, the CDR3 is TGCGCCAGCAGCCAACTTAGCGGGGGGGCGGTAAATGAGCAGTTCTTC.

The genes are TRBV4-3 and TRBJ2-5; D may be TRBD2 (5 bases). CDR1 is LGHNA and CDR2 is YSLEER in the germline V gene. CDR3 size: 16 residues. V lost 0 bases and J lost 5, with 16 bases in between. CDR3 in amino acids: CASSQDWASFTETQYF. As DNA, the CDR3 is TGCGCCAGCAGCCAAGATTGGGCTAGCTTCACGGAGACCCAGTACTTC.